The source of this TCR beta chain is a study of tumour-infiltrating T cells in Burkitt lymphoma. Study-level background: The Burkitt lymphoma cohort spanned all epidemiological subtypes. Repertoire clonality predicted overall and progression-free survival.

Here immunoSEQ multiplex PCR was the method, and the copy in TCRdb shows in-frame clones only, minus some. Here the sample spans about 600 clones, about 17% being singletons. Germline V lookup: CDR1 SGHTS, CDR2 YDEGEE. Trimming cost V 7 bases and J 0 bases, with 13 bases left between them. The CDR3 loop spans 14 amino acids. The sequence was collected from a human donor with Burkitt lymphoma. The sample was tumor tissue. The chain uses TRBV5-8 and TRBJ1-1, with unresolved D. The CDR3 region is CASRRRSLNTEAFF. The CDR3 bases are TGTGCCAGCCGCAGAAGGAGCCTGAACACTGAAGCTTTCTTT.